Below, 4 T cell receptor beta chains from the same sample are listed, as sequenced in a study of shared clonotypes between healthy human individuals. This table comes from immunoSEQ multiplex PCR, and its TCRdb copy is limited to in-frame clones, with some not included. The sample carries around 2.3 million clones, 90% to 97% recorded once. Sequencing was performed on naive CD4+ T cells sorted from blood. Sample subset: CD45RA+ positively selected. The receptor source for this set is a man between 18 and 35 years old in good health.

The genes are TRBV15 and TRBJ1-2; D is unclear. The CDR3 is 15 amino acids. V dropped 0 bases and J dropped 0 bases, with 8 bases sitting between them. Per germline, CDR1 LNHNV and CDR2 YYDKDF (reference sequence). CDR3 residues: CATSREAHTNYGYTF. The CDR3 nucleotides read TGTGCCACCAGCAGAGAGGCGCACACTAACTATGGCTACACCTTC.

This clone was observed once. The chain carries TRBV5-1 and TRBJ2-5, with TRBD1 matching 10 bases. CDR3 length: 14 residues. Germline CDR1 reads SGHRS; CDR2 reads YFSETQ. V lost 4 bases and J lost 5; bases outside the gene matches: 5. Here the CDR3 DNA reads TGCGCCAGCAGCCTACGACAGGGGGCCGAGACCCAGTACTTC. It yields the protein CASSLRQGAETQYF.

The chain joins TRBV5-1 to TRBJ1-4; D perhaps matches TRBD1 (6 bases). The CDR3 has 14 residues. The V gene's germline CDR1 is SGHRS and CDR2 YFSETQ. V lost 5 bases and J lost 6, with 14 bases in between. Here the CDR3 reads CASRPTGSHEKLFF. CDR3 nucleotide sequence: TGCGCCAGCAGACCGACAGGTAGCCATGAAAAACTGTTTTTT.

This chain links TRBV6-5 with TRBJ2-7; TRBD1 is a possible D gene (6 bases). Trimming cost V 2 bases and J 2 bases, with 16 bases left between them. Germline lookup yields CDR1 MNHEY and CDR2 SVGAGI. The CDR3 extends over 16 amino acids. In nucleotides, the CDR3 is TGTGCCAGCAGTTACAGCGAGGCAGGGGATACCTACGAGCAGTACTTC. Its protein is CASSYSEAGDTYEQYF.